Listed below are T cell receptor beta chains from one sample, sequenced in a study of human T cells and chemical hapten exposure. From the RACE reads, TCRdb called clonotypes with MiXCR, one entry per CDR3 protein. The table records about 78,000 distinct CDR3 sequences, 8.5% of them present only once. Source: whole blood, taken in connection with sensitization to the hapten diphenylcyclopropenone (DPC). The receptors were gathered from a woman between 45 and 60 years old with alopecia areata. Some clones in this sample may be carry-over from other donors' samples. CDR3s include the opening cysteine and the closing phenylalanine or tryptophan. The D gene is left open where the match is weak. The size of a clone is reported for some rows only, either as once, few or many, or as a class for expanded clones.

CDR3 protein,CDR3 DNA,CDR3 length,D gene,clone size,V gene,J gene
CASSQDAGVMETQYF,TGTGCCAGCAGCCAAGATGCAGGGGTAATGGAGACCCAGTACTTC,15,.,few,TRBV14,TRBJ2-5
CASSLVTGQPNEKLFF,TGTGCCAGCAGCTTAGTAACGGGACAGCCTAATGAAAAACTGTTTTTT,16,TRBD1,many,TRBV7-2,TRBJ1-4
CASSVGQGNTEAFF,TGTGCCAGCAGCGTAGGACAGGGCAACACTGAAGCTTTCTTT,14,TRBD1,few,TRBV2,TRBJ1-1
CASSTGQKIRSPLHF,TGTGCCAGCAGTACGGGACAGAAGATTCGGTCACCCCTCCACTTT,15,TRBD1,many,TRBV12-3/TRBV12-4,TRBJ1-6
CASWTGGNEQFF,TGTGCCAGCTGGACAGGGGGGAATGAGCAGTTCTTC,12,TRBD1,.,TRBV6-1,TRBJ2-1
CASRGQAGESYNEQFF,TGTGCCAGCAGAGGACAAGCGGGAGAGTCCTACAATGAGCAGTTCTTC,16,TRBD2,.,TRBV2,TRBJ2-1
CSARSTEAFF,TGCAGTGCTAGGTCAACTGAAGCTTTCTTT,10,.,many,TRBV20-1,TRBJ1-1
CASGPTGLNTGELFF,TGTGCTAGTGGGCCGACAGGGCTGAACACCGGGGAGCTGTTTTTT,15,TRBD1,many,TRBV12-5,TRBJ2-2
CASSEGDSNQPQHF,TGTGCCAGCAGTGAAGGGGATAGCAATCAGCCCCAGCATTTT,14,.,many,TRBV2,TRBJ1-5
CASSQAPTSGPLSEQYF,TGTGCCAGCAGCCAAGCCCCCACTAGCGGACCCTTGAGTGAGCAGTACTTC,17,TRBD2,many,TRBV3-1,TRBJ2-7
CSARGAGVRRENYGYTF,TGCAGTGCTAGAGGAGCGGGGGTCAGGAGGGAAAACTATGGCTACACCTTC,17,.,few,TRBV20-1,TRBJ1-2
CATSDRDRDGYNQPQHF,TGTGCCACCAGTGATCGGGACAGAGACGGATACAATCAGCCCCAGCATTTT,17,TRBD1,many,TRBV24-1,TRBJ1-5
CASSLGQVDIFF,TGTGCCAGCAGCCTCGGACAGGTAGATATTTTCTTC,12,TRBD1,few,TRBV7-9,TRBJ2-1
CASSYKGHFSGANVLTF,TGTGCCAGCAGTTACAAGGGACACTTCTCTGGGGCCAACGTCCTGACTTTC,17,.,.,TRBV6-2/TRBV6-3,TRBJ2-6
CSARRGVAEAFF,TGCAGTGCTAGGAGGGGGGTAGCTGAAGCTTTCTTT,12,.,many,TRBV20-1,TRBJ1-1
CASSFPLGQGPNEQFF,TGTGCCAGCAGCTTTCCCTTGGGACAGGGGCCCAATGAGCAGTTCTTC,16,TRBD1,few,TRBV7-9,TRBJ2-1
CASSPELGEQYF,TGTGCCAGCAGTCCCGAACTTGGCGAGCAGTACTTC,12,.,many,TRBV28,TRBJ2-7